This T cell receptor (beta chain) was documented in a study of OX40 agonist ivuxolimab in advanced cancers. Study results and limitations: Among T cells, CD8+ cells averaged more expanded clones than CD4+ cells.

The table came from immunoSEQ multiplex PCR; TCRdb's copy has only in-frame clones and leaves some out. The sample yields about 82,000 clones, 90% to 95% seen once. This CDR3 is built from 13 residues. CDR1 GTSNPN and CDR2 SVGIG come from the germline V gene (reference sequence). V dropped 2 bases and J dropped 5 bases, with 12 bases sitting between them. This clone has only one observation. Its target is unknown. This clonotype originated in an adult with an advanced solid tumor such as melanoma, head and neck, liver or kidney cancer. The chain uses TRBV30 and TRBJ1-2, with D perhaps matching TRBD1 (6 bases). The sample in question was CD4+ or CD8+ T cells sorted from blood, obtained in a trial of the OX40 agonist ivuxolimab. DNA of the CDR3: TGTGCCTGGAGTCCGGGGGCTGATTATGGCTACACCTTC. This gives the protein CAWSPGADYGYTF. The variable domain in full, completed from reference TRBV30 and TRBJ1-2, reads SQTIHQWPATLVQPVGSPLSLECTVEGTSNPNLYWYRQAAGRGLQLLFYSVGIGQISSEVPQNLSASRPQDRQFILSSKKLLLSDSGFYLCAWSPGADYGYTFGSGTRLTVV.